Shown below are 32 T cell receptor beta chains from a single sample sequenced in a study of CD8 T cells in ankylosing spondylitis. TCRdb reanalysed the 5' RACE reads using MiXCR and keeps one entry per CDR3 protein. The sample carries about 510,000 distinct CDR3 sequences, about 5.7% recorded once. These receptors' targets are unknown. Findings of the study overall: What appeared characteristic of ankylosing spondylitis blood was a TCR beta motif of eight highly homologous variants.

Sequenced input: blood, either unsorted or a sorted T cell fraction (not recorded which). The receptors shown here come from a male donor with ankylosing spondylitis.

This clonotype was counted many times. The J gene is TRBJ2-7, the V gene TRBV14; D gene unclear. This CDR3 spans 13 amino acids. V dropped 1 base and J dropped 4 bases, with 8 bases sitting between them. The germline V gene has CDR1 SGHDN and CDR2 FVKESK. The CDR3 region is CASSQVSGYEQYF. In nucleotides, the CDR3 is TGTGCCAGCAGCCAAGTTTCAGGATACGAGCAGTACTTC. The full variable domain, rest sourced from reference TRBV14 and TRBJ2-7, is EAGVTQFPSHSVIEKGQTVTLRCDPISGHDNLYWYRRVMGKEIKFLLHFVKESKQDESGMPNNRFLAERTGGTYSTLKVQPAELEDSGVYFCASSQVSGYEQYFGPGTRLTVT.

This clonotype appeared many times. The gene calls are TRBV4-1 and TRBJ1-2, with TRBD1 as a possible D gene (5 bases). Germline CDR1 is MGHRA and CDR2 is YSYEKL. Trimming removed 5 bases at V and 4 bases at J, with 23 bases between. The CDR3 totals 17 residues. CDR3 amino acids: CASSRVGGQSSSYGYTF. CDR3 sequence (DNA): TGCGCCAGCAGCAGGGTAGGCGGACAAAGCTCCTCCTATGGCTACACCTTC.

This clonotype was detected many times. The V gene is TRBV20-1, the J gene TRBJ2-1; maybe TRBD2 (6 bases). With 5 bases removed from V and 6 bases from J, the gap between germline ends came to 20 bases. The CDR3 length is 15 residues. Looked up from germline, CDR1 is DFQATT and CDR2 is SNEGSKA (reference sequence). The CDR3 bases are TGCAGTGCTTGGGGGTTGGGGGGACGCGCCAATGAGCAGTTCTTC. It specifies CSAWGLGGRANEQFF.

This clonotype has a count of ten or more. This chain joins TRBV5-1 and TRBJ2-2; D is possibly TRBD2 (5 bases). The CDR3 totals 14 residues. Per germline, CDR1 SGHRS and CDR2 YFSETQ. V lost 6 bases and J lost 0, with 9 bases in between. Here the CDR3 DNA reads TGCGCCAGCAATGAGGGTCCGAACACCGGGGAGCTGTTTTTT. Protein sequence: CASNEGPNTGELFF. Full variable domain (remainder filled in from reference TRBV5-1 and TRBJ2-2): KAGVTQTPRYLIKTRGQQVTLSCSPISGHRSVSWYQQTPGQGLQFLFEYFSETQRNKGNFPGRFSGRQFSNSRSEMNVSTLELGDSALYLCASNEGPNTGELFFGEGSRLTVL.

This clonotype was counted many times. The chain carries TRBV5-1 and TRBJ1-1; TRBD1 is a possible D gene (5 bases). CDR1 is SGHRS and CDR2 is YFSETQ in the germline V gene. The V end lost 1 base, the J end lost 3 bases, and 7 bases lay between the germline ends. This CDR3 region has 13 residues. The CDR3 DNA reads as TGCGCCAGCAGCTTGCTACAGGACACTGAAGCTTTCTTT. This translates into CASSLLQDTEAFF. Full variable domain (missing parts from reference TRBV5-1 and TRBJ1-1): KAGVTQTPRYLIKTRGQQVTLSCSPISGHRSVSWYQQTPGQGLQFLFEYFSETQRNKGNFPGRFSGRQFSNSRSEMNVSTLELGDSALYLCASSLLQDTEAFFGQGTRLTVV.

The CDR3 DNA follows: TGTGCCAGCAGCTTAGCGCTTGGCGGGGGGGGCTATGAGCAGTTCTTC. Its protein product is CASSLALGGGGYEQFF. The chain combines TRBV7-6 with TRBJ2-1, with TRBD2 matching over 9 bases. The CDR3 is 16 amino acids. The V and J ends lost 0 bases and 8 bases, in that order; junction bases with no gene match: 8. Germline V lookup: CDR1 SGHVS, CDR2 FNYEAQ.

The rearrangement joins TRBV12-3 or TRBV12-4 to TRBJ2-7; D remains unclear. Trimming cost V 6 bases and J 0 bases, with 21 bases left between them. CDR3 length: 17 residues. CDR3 residues: CASSHYVSREPSYEQYF. The CDR3 nucleotides are TGTGCCAGCAGCCACTATGTCTCTAGAGAGCCCTCCTACGAGCAGTACTTC.

This clonotype came up many times. This chain connects TRBV28 to TRBJ1-1; 7 nucleotides agree with TRBD1. V lost 5 bases to trimming and J lost 1 base; unmatched junction nucleotides: 10. The CDR3 consists of 16 residues. Germline values: CDR1 MDHEN, CDR2 SYDVKM. CDR3 nucleotide sequence: TGTGCCAGCAGTACCCGAGCGGCAGGGGGGAACACTGAAGCTTTCTTT. Protein sequence: CASSTRAAGGNTEAFF.

This clonotype was recorded at least ten times. J is TRBJ2-2 and V is TRBV6-2 or TRBV6-3, with D possibly being TRBD1 (5 bases). Germline V CDR1 and CDR2: MNHEY, SVGEGT. V lost 4 bases and J lost 0, with 12 bases in between. The CDR3 covers 16 residues. The CDR3 DNA reads TGTGCCAGCAGTTTATCTCGGACACCGAACACCGGGGAGCTGTTTTTT. Amino acid sequence: CASSLSRTPNTGELFF.

In this sample, this clonotype turned up many times. The chain carries TRBV18 and TRBJ1-1, with D unresolved. V was trimmed by 3 bases and J by 0 bases, leaving 11 bases between them. The CDR3 consists of 15 residues. In germline, CDR1 is KGHSH, CDR2 LQKENI. The CDR3: CASSPSRGLNTEAFF. The CDR3 DNA reads as TGTGCCAGCTCACCGTCGCGCGGCCTGAACACTGAAGCTTTCTTT.

The genes are TRBV15 and TRBJ2-6, with D maybe TRBD2 (6 bases). Germline-derived CDR1 and CDR2 are LNHNV and YYDKDF (reference sequence). The CDR3 is 15 amino acids. V dropped 7 bases and J dropped 2 bases, with 12 bases sitting between them. CDR3 nucleotides: TGTGCCACCACCTTGGGGGGAGCTGGGGCCAACGTCCTGACTTTC. It yields the protein CATTLGGAGANVLTF.

Ten or more counts support this clonotype. V and J are TRBV5-1 and TRBJ2-1; no definite D call. The germline CDR1 and CDR2 sequences are SGHRS and YFSETQ. This CDR3 spans 16 amino acids. V lost 0 bases and J lost 0, with 10 bases in between. CDR3 loop: CASSLAGPSSYNEQFF. Written as DNA, the CDR3 is TGCGCCAGCAGCTTGGCTGGCCCAAGCTCCTACAATGAGCAGTTCTTC. The full variable domain, with the rest looked up from reference TRBV5-1 and TRBJ2-1, is KAGVTQTPRYLIKTRGQQVTLSCSPISGHRSVSWYQQTPGQGLQFLFEYFSETQRNKGNFPGRFSGRQFSNSRSEMNVSTLELGDSALYLCASSLAGPSSYNEQFFGPGTRLTVL.

This clonotype was detected ten times or more. The V gene is TRBV29-1, the J gene TRBJ2-2; no clear D. V lost 0 bases and J lost 7, with 12 bases in between. The CDR3 sequence is 14 residues long. CDR1 is SQVTM and CDR2 is ANQGSEA in the germline V gene. The CDR3 bases are TGCAGCGTTGAAGAGGGGAAGACAATCGGGGAGCTGTTTTTT. It translates to CSVEEGKTIGELFF.

This clonotype was seen many times. This chain connects TRBV10-3 to TRBJ1-1; possibly TRBD1 for D (5 bases). Trimming took off 2 bases at V and 4 bases at J, with 14 bases between the two ends. CDR1 ENHRY and CDR2 SYGVKD come from the germline V gene. This CDR3 region has 15 residues. The DNA of the CDR3 is TGTGCCATCAGTGAGAGGGCAGGGTCGGGCACTGAAGCTTTCTTT. It encodes CAISERAGSGTEAFF.

The V call is TRBV7-2, the J call TRBJ2-1; no clear D. The CDR3 runs to 14 residues. CDR1 SGHTA and CDR2 FQGNSA come from the germline V gene. V lost 0 bases, J lost 8 bases, and 11 bases lay in between. The chain's CDR3 is CASSLASPRDEQFF. DNA of the CDR3: TGTGCCAGCAGCTTAGCGTCCCCCCGGGATGAGCAGTTCTTC.

This clonotype was counted ten times or more. The chain carries TRBV7-2 and TRBJ1-2, with 9 bases fitting TRBD1. Losses at the gene ends were 1 base for V and 8 bases for J; bases not matched to a gene: 11. CDR3 length: 16 amino acids. Germline CDR1 is SGHTA and CDR2 is FQGNSA. The CDR3 protein is CASSLGPGQGTGGYTF. The CDR3, as DNA: TGTGCCAGCAGCTTAGGTCCGGGACAGGGAACAGGAGGCTACACCTTC.

This clonotype has ten or more counts. V gene TRBV4-3 combines with J gene TRBJ2-7, with D maybe TRBD2 (6 bases). The CDR3 length is 14 residues. V was clipped by 3 bases and J by 6 bases, with 15 bases between them. Germline CDR1 LGHNA, CDR2 YSLEER. CDR3 sequence: CASSQRWGLVEQYF. CDR3 sequence (DNA): TGCGCCAGCAGCCAGCGGTGGGGACTCGTCGAGCAGTACTTC.

V and J are TRBV4-1 and TRBJ2-7; tentatively, D is TRBD2 (7 bases). V lost 1 base and J lost 3, with 22 bases in between. The CDR3 contains 18 residues. Per the germline V gene, CDR1 is MGHRA and CDR2 is YSYEKL. CDR3 residues: CASSQGRQAEASGYEQYF. CDR3 nucleotides: TGCGCCAGCAGCCAAGGAAGACAGGCTGAGGCTAGCGGCTACGAGCAGTACTTC.

At least ten counts were recorded for this clonotype. J is TRBJ2-5 and V is TRBV6-2 or TRBV6-3; D gene uncertain. CDR3 size: 14 residues. V was clipped by 7 bases and J by 5 bases, with 17 bases between them. Germline V gene data show CDR1 as MNHEY and CDR2 as SVGEGT. CDR3 in amino acids: CASTSRRVGETQYF. CDR3 DNA: TGTGCCAGCACCTCCCGAAGGGTCGGGGAGACCCAGTACTTC.

In its sample, this clonotype was seen many times. The chain is built from TRBV20-1 and TRBJ1-2; D not certain. V lost 1 base and J lost 3, with 3 bases in between. Looked up from germline, CDR1 is DFQATT and CDR2 is SNEGSKA (reference sequence). CDR3 size: 11 residues. The CDR3 reads CSARGHYGYTF. The CDR3 DNA follows: TGCAGTGCTAGAGGTCACTATGGCTACACCTTC.

In this sample, this clonotype turned up many times. The chain couples TRBV6-4 to TRBJ2-3, with 8 bases lining up with TRBD2. V lost 8 bases to trimming and J lost 4 bases; unmatched junction nucleotides: 8. The V gene's germline CDR1 is MRHNA and CDR2 SNTAGT. The CDR3 extends over 14 amino acids. CDR3: CASRGAGGSDTQYF. The CDR3 bases are TGTGCCAGCCGGGGGGCGGGAGGATCAGATACGCAGTATTTT.

This clonotype was picked up a small number of times. This chain's CDR3 is CASSSRTGHIYSGANVLTF. CDR3 sequence (DNA): TGTGCCAGCAGCTCTAGAACGGGACATATTTACTCTGGGGCCAACGTCCTGACTTTC. This chain joins TRBV5-6 and TRBJ2-6; tentative D call: TRBD1 (6 bases). Trimming cost V 3 bases and J 0 bases, with 19 bases left between them. This CDR3 has 19 amino acids. From germline, CDR1 is SGHDT and CDR2 YYEEEE. Based on the CDR3 plus reference TRBV5-6 and TRBJ2-6, the full variable domain is DAGVTQSPTHLIKTRGQQVTLRCSPKSGHDTVSWYQQALGQGPQFIFQYYEEEERQRGNFPDRFSGHQFPNYSSELNVNALLLGDSALYLCASSSRTGHIYSGANVLTFGAGSRLTVL.

This clonotype was seen at least ten times. The chain is built from TRBV7-9 and TRBJ2-1; 12 bases are shared with TRBD1. V was clipped by 4 bases and J by 8 bases; unmatched bases: 9. This CDR3 is 16 amino acids long. Per germline, CDR1 SEHNR and CDR2 FQNEAQ (reference sequence). The CDR3 DNA follows: TGTGCCAGCAGCTCACTATGGGACAGGGGGCTTTATGAGCAGTTCTTC. Translated: CASSSLWDRGLYEQFF.

This clonotype was counted many times. This sequence joins TRBV29-1 and TRBJ2-1; either TRBD1 or TRBD2 may supply D (5 bases each). Germline values: CDR1 SQVTM, CDR2 ANQGSEA. The length of the CDR3 is 13 residues. Trimming removed 7 bases at V and 7 bases at J, with 17 bases between. CDR3 nucleotide sequence: TGCAGCGCCGGAAGGGGAGAGGAGAATGAGCAGTTCTTC. The encoded protein is CSAGRGEENEQFF.

This clonotype showed up many times. The chain couples TRBV4-3 to TRBJ1-1; D uncertain. The CDR3 sequence is 11 residues long. Per germline, CDR1 LGHNA and CDR2 YSLEER. V gave up 5 bases and J gave up 11 bases, with 12 bases separating them. CDR3 DNA: TGCGCCAGCAGCGACCTGGGGATGGCTTTCTTT. This translates into CASSDLGMAFF.

This clonotype was detected ten times or more. The chain couples TRBV5-1 to TRBJ2-2; 7 positions agree with TRBD2. CDR1 is SGHRS and CDR2 is YFSETQ in the germline V gene. The CDR3 covers 13 residues. After removal of 4 bases from V and 6 bases from J, the junction contained 3 bases not matched to a gene. The CDR3 region has the DNA TGCGCCAGCAGCCGGGGGGATCCCGGGGAGCTGTTTTTT. Protein: CASSRGDPGELFF.

This clonotype was seen ten or more times. The gene calls are TRBV28 and TRBJ2-1, with D possibly TRBD2 on 5 matching bases. The CDR3 length is 15 residues. Trimming left V 3 bases short and J 7 bases short, with 16 bases between. Germline assignment: CDR1 MDHEN and CDR2 SYDVKM. CDR3 region: CASSFFSLTGNEQFF. The DNA of the CDR3 is TGTGCCAGCAGTTTCTTTTCTTTGACGGGGAATGAGCAGTTCTTC.

J is TRBJ2-5 and V is TRBV24-1; 7 bases map to TRBD1. This CDR3 comprises 14 residues. Germline CDR1 is KGHDR and CDR2 is SFDVKD. V shed 3 bases, J shed 5 bases, and the junction held 5 bases outside the gene matches. The CDR3 reads CATSDLVRGETQYF. CDR3 nucleotide sequence: TGTGCCACCAGTGATCTGGTCAGGGGGGAGACCCAGTACTTC.

This clonotype was recorded many times. The chain recombines TRBV4-3 with TRBJ2-7; 10 bases match TRBD2. The CDR3 is 14 amino acids. The germline V gene encodes CDR1 LGHNA and CDR2 YSLEER. J was trimmed by 3 bases and V by 2 bases; bases with no gene match: 1. The CDR3: CASSQIAGGYEQYF. The CDR3, as DNA: TGCGCCAGCAGCCAAATAGCGGGAGGCTACGAGCAGTACTTC.

The table lists this clonotype with many counts. The chain has TRBV24-1 and TRBJ2-1; no reliable D call. Trimming took off 1 base at V and 4 bases at J, with 10 bases between the two ends. Germline loops: CDR1 KGHDR, CDR2 SFDVKD. The CDR3 extends over 15 amino acids. The CDR3, as DNA: TGTGCCACCAGTGATTTAAGGACGGATTACAATGAGCAGTTCTTC. This gives the protein CATSDLRTDYNEQFF.

This clonotype was recorded many times. This sequence joins TRBV18 and TRBJ2-1, with D perhaps matching TRBD2 (6 bases). V shed 3 bases and J shed 9 bases, with 18 bases lying between them. The CDR3 sequence is 15 residues long. Germline V CDR1 and CDR2: KGHSH, LQKENI. The CDR3 DNA sequence: TGTGCCAGCTCACCCGCGCAAACCCGGAGGGGTGAGCAGTTCTTC. It is translated as CASSPAQTRRGEQFF.

Ten or more counts support this clonotype. This chain uses TRBV28 with TRBJ1-4; the D gene is possibly TRBD1 (6 bases). The germline V gene has CDR1 MDHEN and CDR2 SYDVKM. The CDR3 totals 14 residues. V was pared by 6 bases and J by 8 bases, with 16 bases between. The chain's CDR3 is CASSSGTSREKLFF. The CDR3 coding sequence is TGTGCCAGCAGCTCCGGGACAAGTCGGGAAAAACTGTTTTTT.